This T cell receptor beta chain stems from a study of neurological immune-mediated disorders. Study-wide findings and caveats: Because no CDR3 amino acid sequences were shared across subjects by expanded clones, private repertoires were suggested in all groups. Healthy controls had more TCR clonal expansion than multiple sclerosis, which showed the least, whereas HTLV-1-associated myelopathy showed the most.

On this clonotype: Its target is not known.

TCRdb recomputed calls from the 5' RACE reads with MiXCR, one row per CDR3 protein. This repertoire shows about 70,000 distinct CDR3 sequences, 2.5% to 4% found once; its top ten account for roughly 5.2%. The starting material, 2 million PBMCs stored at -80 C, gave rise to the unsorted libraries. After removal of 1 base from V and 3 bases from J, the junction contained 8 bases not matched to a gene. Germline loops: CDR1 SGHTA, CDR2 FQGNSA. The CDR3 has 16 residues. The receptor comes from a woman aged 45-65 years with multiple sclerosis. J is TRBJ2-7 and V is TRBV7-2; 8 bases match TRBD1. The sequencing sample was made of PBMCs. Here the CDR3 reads CASSLDQTGAGYEQYF. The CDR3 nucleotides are TGTGCCAGCAGCTTAGATCAGACAGGGGCCGGCTACGAGCAGTACTTC. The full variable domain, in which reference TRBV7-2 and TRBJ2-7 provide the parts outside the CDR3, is GAGVSQSPSNKVTEKGKDVELRCDPISGHTALYWYRQSLGQGLEFLIYFQGNSAPDKSGLPSDRFSAERTGGSVSTLTIQRTQQEDSAVYLCASSLDQTGAGYEQYFGPGTRLTVT.